This TCR beta chain was retrieved from a study of CD8+ T cells in alopecia areata. Treatment noted: oral pan-JAK inhibitor, 5-10 mg twice daily. Lesional scalp punch biopsies and peripheral blood were collected from alopecia areata patients. The CDR3 spans 18 residues. V dropped 4 bases and J dropped 2; count of bases not matched to a gene: 13. Germline CDR1 reads LNHDA; CDR2 reads SQIVND (reference sequence). RNA was isolated and reverse transcribed to cDNA, the sequencing template. Repertoires were generated with immunoSEQ multiplex PCR, while TCRdb's copy carries only in-frame clones and drops some. Of over 150,000 clones in the sample, roughly 60% are singletons; the top ten hold 5.5%.

The origin of this receptor is a human donor with alopecia areata. The genes are TRBV19 and TRBJ1-5, with TRBD1 matching over 8 bases. Here the sequenced sample was CD4+ T cells sorted from blood, taken at week 24, from a patient treated with tofacitinib. In DNA form, the CDR3 reads TGTGCCAGTAGTAGGAGAGAGCAGGGGGCGGGGGGCAATCAGCCCCAGCATTTT. It yields the protein CASSRREQGAGGNQPQHF.